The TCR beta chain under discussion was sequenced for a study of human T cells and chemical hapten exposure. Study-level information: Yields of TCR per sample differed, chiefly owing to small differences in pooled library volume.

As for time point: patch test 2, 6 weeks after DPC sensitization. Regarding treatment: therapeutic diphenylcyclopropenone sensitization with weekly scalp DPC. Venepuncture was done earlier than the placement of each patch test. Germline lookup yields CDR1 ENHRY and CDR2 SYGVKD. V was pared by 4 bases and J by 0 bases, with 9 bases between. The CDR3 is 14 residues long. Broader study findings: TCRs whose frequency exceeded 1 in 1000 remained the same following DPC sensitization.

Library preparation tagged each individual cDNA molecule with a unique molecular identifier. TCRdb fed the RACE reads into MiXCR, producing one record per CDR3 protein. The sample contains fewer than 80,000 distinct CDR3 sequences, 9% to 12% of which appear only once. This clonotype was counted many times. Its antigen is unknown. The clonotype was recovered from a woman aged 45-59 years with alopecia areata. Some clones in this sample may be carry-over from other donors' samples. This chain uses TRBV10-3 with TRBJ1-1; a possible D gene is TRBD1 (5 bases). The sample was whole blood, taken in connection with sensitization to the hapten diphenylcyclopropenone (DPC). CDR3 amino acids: CAISGGLLNTEAFF. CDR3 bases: TGTGCCATCAGTGGGGGGTTGTTGAACACTGAAGCTTTCTTT.